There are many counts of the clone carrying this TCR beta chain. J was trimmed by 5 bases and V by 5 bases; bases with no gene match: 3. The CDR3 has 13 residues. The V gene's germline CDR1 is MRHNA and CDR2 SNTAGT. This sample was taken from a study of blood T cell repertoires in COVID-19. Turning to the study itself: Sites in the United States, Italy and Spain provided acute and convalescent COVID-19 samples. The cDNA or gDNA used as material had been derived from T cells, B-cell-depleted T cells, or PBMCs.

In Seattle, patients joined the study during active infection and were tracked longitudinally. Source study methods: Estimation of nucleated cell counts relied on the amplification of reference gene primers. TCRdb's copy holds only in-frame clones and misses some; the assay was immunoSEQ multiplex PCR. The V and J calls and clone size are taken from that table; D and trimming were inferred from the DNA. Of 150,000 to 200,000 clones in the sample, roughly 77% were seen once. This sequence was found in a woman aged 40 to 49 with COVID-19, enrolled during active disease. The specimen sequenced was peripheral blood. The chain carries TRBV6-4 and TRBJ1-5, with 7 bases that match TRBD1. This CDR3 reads CASSTGEDQPQHF. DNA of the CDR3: TGTGCCAGCAGTACAGGGGAGGATCAGCCCCAGCATTTT.